The 21 T cell receptor beta chains given below trace back to one sample, sequenced in a study of blood T cell repertoires in COVID-19. Clones were read by immunoSEQ multiplex PCR, and TCRdb kept only the in-frame ones, dropping some. The table records 97,000 or so clones, 84% of them present only once. Sequencing used peripheral blood. Receptor source: a man aged 35-49 years with active or convalescent COVID-19.

The chain couples TRBV7-9 to TRBJ1-1; 9 bases map to TRBD1. The CDR3 runs 15 residues. J was trimmed by 1 base and V by 6 bases; bases with no gene match: 6. In germline, CDR1 is SEHNR, CDR2 FQNEAQ (reference sequence). CDR3 amino acids: CASRTGGEGNTEAFF. The DNA for the CDR3 is TGTGCCAGCAGGACAGGGGGAGAGGGGAACACTGAAGCTTTCTTT. The full variable domain, completed using reference TRBV7-9 and TRBJ1-1, is DTGVSQNPRHKITKRGQNVTFRCDPISEHNRLYWYRQTLGQGPEFLTYFQNEAQLEKSRLLSDRFSAERPKGSFSTLEIQRTEQGDSAMYLCASRTGGEGNTEAFFGQGTRLTVV.

The rearrangement links TRBV2 to TRBJ2-1, with 7 bases fitting TRBD1. After removal of 6 bases from V and 2 bases from J, the junction contained 7 bases not matched to a gene. This CDR3 spans 15 amino acids. CDR1 SNHLY and CDR2 FYNNEI come from the germline V gene. The CDR3 sequence: CASSADRAAYNEQFF. DNA for the CDR3: TGTGCCAGCAGCGCTGACAGGGCAGCCTACAATGAGCAGTTCTTC.

The table lists this clone with a few counts. The J gene is TRBJ2-3, the V gene TRBV9; D is perhaps TRBD2 (6 bases). V was trimmed by 3 bases and J by 2 bases, leaving 19 bases between them. This CDR3 spans 17 amino acids. In germline, CDR1 is SGDLS, CDR2 YYNGEE. The CDR3 DNA reads as TGTGCCAGCAGCGCCCTCGGTGGGGCGGGGCTCACAGATACGCAGTATTTT. Protein product: CASSALGGAGLTDTQYF.

This sequence joins TRBV9 and TRBJ2-3; 9 nucleotides line up with TRBD2. V lost 0 bases and J lost 5; bases outside the gene matches: 10. The germline gives CDR1 SGDLS, CDR2 YYNGEE. CDR3 size: 17 residues. The CDR3 coding sequence is TGTGCCAGCAGCGTAGGGTCCAGCGGGGGGATCAAAGATACGCAGTATTTT. Translated, it gives CASSVGSSGGIKDTQYF.

The V and J genes are TRBV5-5 and TRBJ2-1; TRBD2 is a possible D gene (5 bases). The CDR3 is 16 amino acids. V lost 4 bases to trimming and J lost 0 bases, with 14 bases between them. Germline CDR1 SGHKS, CDR2 YYEKEE (reference sequence). CDR3 loop: CASSKGSGSSYNEQFF. The CDR3 DNA reads as TGTGCCAGCAGCAAAGGGAGCGGAAGCTCCTACAATGAGCAGTTCTTC.

The genes are TRBV7-2 and TRBJ2-1, with 10 bases aligning to TRBD2. J lost 6 bases, V lost 5 bases, and 7 bases had no gene match. The length of the CDR3 is 15 residues. Germline V lookup: CDR1 SGHTA, CDR2 FQGNSA. CDR3 loop: CASSPGVAGGNEQFF. In DNA, the CDR3 is TGTGCCAGCAGCCCCGGGGTAGCGGGGGGCAATGAGCAGTTCTTC.

The CDR3 loop is CASSLGTGDPYEQYF. CDR3 nucleotide sequence: TGTGCCAGCAGCTTAGGGACAGGCGACCCCTACGAGCAGTACTTC. This sequence joins TRBV7-9 and TRBJ2-7; 7 nucleotides match TRBD1. V lost 1 base and J lost 2; bases outside the gene matches: 5. Germline CDR1 SEHNR, CDR2 FQNEAQ (reference sequence). This CDR3 contains 15 residues.

The V and J genes are TRBV5-1 and TRBJ2-2; possible D gene TRBD2, 7 bases. CDR1 and CDR2 from the germline V gene are SGHRS and YFSETQ. V lost 4 bases, J lost 5 bases, and 15 bases lay in between. The CDR3 contains 15 residues. The CDR3 is CASSPGGPETGELFF. CDR3 coding DNA: TGCGCCAGCAGCCCCGGGGGGCCCGAGACCGGGGAGCTGTTTTTT.

The V and J genes are TRBV7-2 and TRBJ2-1; D is perhaps TRBD1 (6 bases). Germline CDR1 reads SGHTA; CDR2 reads FQGNSA. The V end lost 0 bases, the J end lost 1 base, and 10 bases lay between the germline ends. This CDR3 has 16 residues. Here the CDR3 reads CASSLAIGGSYNEQFF. As DNA, the CDR3 is TGTGCCAGCAGCTTAGCGATAGGGGGATCCTACAATGAGCAGTTCTTC.

The chain employs TRBV3-1 (or the pseudogene TRBV3-2) and TRBJ1-1, with D unresolved. The CDR3 length is 12 residues. Germline assignment: CDR1 LGHDT and CDR2 YNNKEL (reference sequence). V was cut by 4 bases and J by 3 bases, with 6 bases left in between. The CDR3 loop is CASSRGDTEAFF. CDR3 in DNA: TGTGCCAGCAGCCGAGGAGACACTGAAGCTTTCTTT.

The chain joins TRBV30 to TRBJ1-3, with D perhaps matching TRBD1 (5 bases). The CDR3 loop spans 16 amino acids. Between the trimmed V and J ends, which lost 5 bases and 0 bases, there was a span of 17 bases. The V gene's germline CDR1 is GTSNPN and CDR2 SVGIG (reference sequence). The CDR3 sequence: CAWGRIDSHSGNTIYF. As DNA, the CDR3 is TGTGCCTGGGGTCGCATTGACAGCCACTCTGGAAACACCATATATTTT.

V and J are TRBV29-1 and TRBJ2-3; perhaps TRBD2 as D (6 bases). Germline lookup yields CDR1 SQVTM and CDR2 ANQGSEA. The V and J ends lost 4 bases and 4 bases respectively, with 12 bases between them. The CDR3 sequence is 13 residues long. The CDR3 reads CSVAPAGSDTQYF. The CDR3 DNA follows: TGCAGCGTTGCGCCTGCGGGGTCAGATACGCAGTATTTT.

The chain links TRBV15 to TRBJ2-5, with 9 bases lining up with TRBD1. V shed 1 base, J shed 5 bases, and the junction held 11 bases outside the gene matches. CDR1 is LNHNV and CDR2 is YYDKDF in the germline V gene (reference sequence). This CDR3 is 17 amino acids long. This chain's CDR3 is CATSRGSTGGFSETQYF. The CDR3 DNA is TGTGCCACCAGCAGAGGATCGACAGGGGGTTTCTCGGAGACCCAGTACTTC.

This clone was seen a few times. The genes are TRBV10-1 and TRBJ2-3; D call uncertain. V gave up 3 bases and J gave up 6 bases, with 10 bases separating them. The germline V gene has CDR1 WNHNN and CDR2 SYGVQD (reference sequence). The CDR3 totals 13 residues. CDR3 coding DNA: TGCGCCAGCAGTGAAATGTCGGAGGATACGCAGTATTTT. This encodes CASSEMSEDTQYF.

V usage is TRBV30 and J usage is TRBJ2-2, with 10 positions matching TRBD2. The CDR3 has 15 amino acids. With V trimmed by 0 bases and J by 4 bases, 2 bases remained unmatched. Germline CDR1 is GTSNPN and CDR2 is SVGIG (reference sequence). Here the CDR3 reads CAWSVLAGATGELFF. For the CDR3, the DNA is TGTGCCTGGAGTGTGCTAGCGGGAGCCACCGGGGAGCTGTTTTTT.

The rearrangement joins TRBV18 to TRBJ1-1; D possibly corresponds to TRBD1 (6 bases). Germline CDR1 and CDR2: KGHSH and LQKENI. The CDR3 length is 15 residues. V dropped 0 bases and J dropped 0 bases, with 8 bases sitting between them. CDR3 amino acids: CASSPPTGMNTEAFF. The CDR3 DNA follows: TGTGCCAGCTCACCACCGACAGGCATGAACACTGAAGCTTTCTTT.

V gene TRBV24-1 combines with J gene TRBJ2-4; TRBD1 agrees at 10 bases. CDR1 and CDR2 (germline): KGHDR, SFDVKD. V shed 9 bases, J shed 1 base, and the junction held 2 bases outside the gene matches. The CDR3 runs to 14 residues. The CDR3 DNA follows: TGTGCCACCCTGGGACAGGGGGCCAAAAACATTCAGTACTTC. This codes for CATLGQGAKNIQYF.

In DNA, the CDR3 is TGTGCCAGCAGTCCCCTTGATGGAGGGTCGGGCTATGGCTACACCTTC. Its protein is CASSPLDGGSGYGYTF. V gene TRBV27 combines with J gene TRBJ1-2; no firm D call. The CDR3 contains 16 residues. Per the germline V gene, CDR1 is MNHEY and CDR2 is SMNVEV (reference sequence). Between the trimmed V and J ends, which lost 5 bases and 4 bases, there was a span of 20 bases.

V and J are TRBV24-1 and TRBJ2-3; 10 bases are shared with TRBD2. The germline V gene has CDR1 KGHDR and CDR2 SFDVKD. This CDR3 spans 16 amino acids. The ends lost 3 bases at V and 6 bases at J; junction bases unmatched: 8. The CDR3 loop is CATSDPTGTSADTQYF. Written as DNA, the CDR3 is TGTGCCACCAGTGATCCAACCGGGACTAGCGCTGATACGCAGTATTTT.

The J gene is TRBJ2-4, the V gene TRBV3-1 (or the pseudogene TRBV3-2); D might be TRBD2 (6 bases). Germline V lookup: CDR1 LGHDT, CDR2 YNNKEL (reference sequence). The V end lost 1 base, the J end lost 6 bases, and 10 bases lay between the germline ends. The CDR3 extends over 14 amino acids. The CDR3 coding sequence is TGTGCCAGCAGCCAAGTCTCCGGGGGAAACATTCAGTACTTC. Amino acids: CASSQVSGGNIQYF.

Note on this clone: The sample contains more than one DNA sequence encoding this CDR3. The chain combines TRBV5-1 with TRBJ1-2; TRBD1 matches at 7 bases. The CDR3 runs to 14 residues. Germline loops: CDR1 SGHRS, CDR2 YFSETQ. The junction had 7 bases not matched to a gene; V was cut back by 4 bases and J by 4 bases. The CDR3 sequence: CASSTRQGGYGYTF. DNA for the CDR3: TGCGCCAGCAGCACCCGACAGGGTGGCTATGGCTACACCTTC.